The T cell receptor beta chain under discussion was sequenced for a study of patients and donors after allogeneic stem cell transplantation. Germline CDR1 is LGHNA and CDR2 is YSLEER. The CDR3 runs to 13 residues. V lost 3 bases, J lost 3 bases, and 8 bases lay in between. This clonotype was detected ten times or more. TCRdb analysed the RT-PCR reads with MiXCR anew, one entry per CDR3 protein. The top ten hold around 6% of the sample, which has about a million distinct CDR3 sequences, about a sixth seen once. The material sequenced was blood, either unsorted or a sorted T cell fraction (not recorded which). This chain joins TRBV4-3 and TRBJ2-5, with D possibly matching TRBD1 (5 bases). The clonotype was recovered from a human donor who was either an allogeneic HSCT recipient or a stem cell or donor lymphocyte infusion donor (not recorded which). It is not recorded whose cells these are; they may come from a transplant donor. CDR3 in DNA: TGCGCCAGCAGCCAGGAAGGGGAAGAGACCCAGTACTTC. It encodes CASSQEGEETQYF.